Listed here are 12 T cell receptor beta chains from one sample, sequenced in a study of long-term antiretroviral therapy in people with HIV. With survey level as its setting, the immunoSEQ assay was v3.0. Some clones are missing from TCRdb's copy, which holds only in-frame ones; the method was immunoSEQ multiplex PCR. This sample carries fewer than 35,000 clones, roughly 85% of them seen once, and the ten largest clones take about 4.4%. The sequencing used unsorted PBMCs, collected about 3.3 years after starting antiretroviral therapy. These receptors originate from a man younger than 35 with HIV.

The genes are TRBV6-5 and TRBJ1-2; 9 bases match TRBD1. The length of the CDR3 is 15 residues. The germline V gene has CDR1 MNHEY and CDR2 SVGAGI. Trimming took 6 bases from V and 4 from J; bases not matched to a gene: 9. DNA of the CDR3: TGTGCCAGCAGATTGGGACAGGGCAGCATCTATGGCTACACCTTC. It encodes CASRLGQGSIYGYTF.

This clone appeared once. V and J are TRBV5-6 and TRBJ1-2, with D unresolved. The V gene's germline CDR1 is SGHDT and CDR2 YYEEEE. The CDR3 loop spans 18 amino acids. The germline V and J ends were trimmed by 4 bases and 0 bases, with 22 bases remaining between them. For the CDR3, the DNA is TGTGCCAGCAGCGATTCACGGGGTGCCACCCCCTCTAACTATGGCTACACCTTC. The encoded protein is CASSDSRGATPSNYGYTF.

This chain uses TRBV6-5 with TRBJ2-1, with D perhaps matching TRBD1 (6 bases). Germline CDR1 reads MNHEY; CDR2 reads SVGAGI. The CDR3 has 15 residues. V dropped 6 bases and J dropped 6 bases, with 18 bases sitting between them. The CDR3 protein is CASSLSATGPNEQFF. The CDR3 nucleotides are TGTGCCAGCAGCCTCTCCGCGACAGGTCCCAATGAGCAGTTCTTC.

The rearrangement uses TRBV2 and TRBJ2-1; D is unclear. V lost 6 bases and J 0 bases, leaving 12 bases between the germline ends. Germline V CDR1 and CDR2: SNHLY, FYNNEI. The CDR3 spans 15 residues. The CDR3 sequence is CASSPESSSYNEQFF. The CDR3 DNA follows: TGTGCCAGCAGCCCGGAGTCGAGCTCCTACAATGAGCAGTTCTTC. Drawing the rest from reference TRBV2 and TRBJ2-1, the complete variable domain is EPEVTQTPSHQVTQMGQEVILRCVPISNHLYFYWYRQILGQKVEFLVSFYNNEISEKSEIFDDQFSVERPDGSNFTLKIRSTKLEDSAMYFCASSPESSSYNEQFFGPGTRLTVL.

This clone was seen only once. This sequence joins TRBV10-3 and TRBJ2-3; D not resolved. Trimming stripped 8 bases from V and 2 bases from J, with 8 bases between. From germline, CDR1 is ENHRY and CDR2 SYGVKD. This CDR3 is built from 12 residues. CDR3 region: CAISGFTDTQYF. For the CDR3, the DNA is TGTGCCATCTCCGGGTTCACAGATACGCAGTATTTT.

The chain is built from TRBV27 and TRBJ2-3; D is possibly TRBD1 (5 bases). The CDR3 consists of 15 residues. The germline V gene has CDR1 MNHEY and CDR2 SMNVEV (reference sequence). Deletions cut 2 bases from V and 1 base from J, with 10 bases between. The CDR3 loop is CASSLGGRGTDTQYF. CDR3 bases: TGTGCCAGCAGTTTAGGCGGCAGGGGCACAGATACGCAGTATTTT.

The genes are TRBV5-8 and TRBJ1-5; 9 bases match TRBD1. The germline CDR1 and CDR2 sequences are SGHTS and YDEGEE. V trimming: 3 bases; J trimming: 6 bases; junction bases outside the gene matches: 1. This CDR3 contains 13 residues. CDR3 region: CASSSDRGQPQHF. CDR3 sequence (DNA): TGTGCCAGCAGCTCGGACAGGGGTCAGCCCCAGCATTTT.

This chain uses TRBV4-1 with TRBJ1-1; TRBD1 aligns across 7 bases. Per germline, CDR1 MGHRA and CDR2 YSYEKL. The V segment lost 0 bases and the J segment 6 bases; nucleotides outside the gene matches: 10. CDR3 size: 16 residues. This chain's CDR3 is CASSQDNRGQGAEAFF. In DNA form, the CDR3 reads TGCGCCAGCAGCCAAGATAATCGCGGGCAGGGGGCTGAAGCTTTCTTT.

The chain links TRBV7-9 to TRBJ1-1; D is unclear. V gave up 1 base and J gave up 4 bases, with 4 bases separating them. CDR1 SEHNR and CDR2 FQNEAQ come from the germline V gene (reference sequence). This CDR3 region has 12 residues. The CDR3 region is CASSLESTEAFF. The DNA of the CDR3 is TGTGCCAGCAGCTTAGAGAGCACTGAAGCTTTCTTT.

The chain recombines TRBV19 with TRBJ1-3; no reliable D call. The V and J ends lost 5 bases and 2 bases respectively, with 10 bases between them. CDR1 is LNHDA and CDR2 is SQIVND in the germline V gene (reference sequence). This CDR3 has 14 residues. The CDR3 protein is CASSVSVTGNTIYF. CDR3 in DNA: TGTGCCAGTAGTGTGTCAGTCACTGGAAACACCATATATTTT. Filled out from reference TRBV19 and TRBJ1-3, the complete variable domain reads DGGITQSPKYLFRKEGQNVTLSCEQNLNHDAMYWYRQDPGQGLRLIYYSQIVNDFQKGDIAEGYSVSREKKESFPLTVTSAQKNPTAFYLCASSVSVTGNTIYFGEGSWLTVV.

This clone was picked up a small number of times. The chain joins TRBV6-1 to TRBJ1-2, with TRBD1 as a possible D gene (5 bases). V was cut by 2 bases and J by 4 bases, with 14 bases left in between. Germline loops: CDR1 MNHNS, CDR2 SASEGT. The CDR3 is 15 residues long. In nucleotides, the CDR3 is TGTGCCAGCAGTGAAATCTCCGGGACGGTCTATGGCTACACCTTC. Protein: CASSEISGTVYGYTF.

This clone was observed a single time. This chain links TRBV5-8 with TRBJ1-1, with D unclear. Trimming cost V 0 bases and J 1 base, with 10 bases left between them. The length of the CDR3 is 15 residues. The V gene's germline CDR1 is SGHTS and CDR2 YDEGEE. DNA of the CDR3: TGTGCCAGCAGCTTGGGGTCCCACAAGAACACTGAAGCTTTCTTT. It translates to CASSLGSHKNTEAFF.